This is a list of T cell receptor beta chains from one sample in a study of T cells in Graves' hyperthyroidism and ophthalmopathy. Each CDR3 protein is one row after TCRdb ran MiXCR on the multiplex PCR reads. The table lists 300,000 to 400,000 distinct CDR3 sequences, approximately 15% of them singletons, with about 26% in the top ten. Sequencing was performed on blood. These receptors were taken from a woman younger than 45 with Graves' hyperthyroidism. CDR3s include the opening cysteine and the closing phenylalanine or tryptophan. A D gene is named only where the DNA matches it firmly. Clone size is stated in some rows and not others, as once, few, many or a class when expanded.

TGTGCCAGCAGTCCTTACACTTATAATGAAAAACTGTTTTTT	CASSPYTYNEKLFF	TRBV6-1	TRBJ1-4	.	few
TGTGCCAGCATTACGGGGCGCACAGATACGCAGTATTTT	CASITGRTDTQYF	TRBV28	TRBJ2-3	.	many
TGTGCCAGCAGTTACTCAGGAGGGGGCGCTTCTGGTGGGGCCAACGTCCTGACTTTC	CASSYSGGGASGGANVLTF	TRBV6-2/TRBV6-3	TRBJ2-6	.	few
TGTGCCAGCAGCCAAGATCCCCAAGGCAACTACGAGCAGTACTTC	CASSQDPQGNYEQYF	TRBV3-1	TRBJ2-7	.	.
TGTGCCAGCAGCGTAAGTGGGGGACTTTCGGGCTACACCTTC	CASSVSGGLSGYTF	TRBV9	TRBJ1-2	.	.
TGCGCCAGCAGTGATGGGGCCGGGGGGGCCTCCTACAATGAGCAGTTCTTC	CASSDGAGGASYNEQFF	TRBV10-1	TRBJ2-1	TRBD2	few
TGTGCCAGCATCCCCGGTGGACTAGTAATTGAGACCCAGTACTTC	CASIPGGLVIETQYF	TRBV7-9	TRBJ2-5	TRBD2	few
TGCAGTGCTACTAGACAGTCGAACACTGAAGCTTTCTTT	CSATRQSNTEAFF	TRBV20-1	TRBJ1-1	.	.
TGTGCCAGCAGCTCGACAGGGGCACTCTACGAGCAGTACTTC	CASSSTGALYEQYF	TRBV7-9	TRBJ2-7	TRBD1	many
TGTGCCAGCAGTTCCGGACAGGGACGTGAAGAGACCCAGTACTTC	CASSSGQGREETQYF	TRBV6-1	TRBJ2-5	TRBD1	many
TGTGCCACCAGCAGAGATGGGGCTAGCGGGAGGTCAGATACGCAGTATTTT	CATSRDGASGRSDTQYF	TRBV15	TRBJ2-3	TRBD2	many
TGTGCCAGCAGGCCTCGTACAGGGACTAGCGGGGAGCTGTTTTTT	CASRPRTGTSGELFF	TRBV7-2	TRBJ2-2	TRBD2	many
TGCAGTGTCGCGCAAGCGGGAGTTCGGGAGCAGTACTTC	CSVAQAGVREQYF	TRBV20-1	TRBJ2-7	TRBD2	many
TGTGCCAGCAGCCCCAGGACTAGCGCGAACACCGGGGAGCTGTTTTTT	CASSPRTSANTGELFF	TRBV3-1	TRBJ2-2	TRBD2	few
TGCAGCGAAATGGGGGCTGTCACAGATACGCAGTATTTT	CSEMGAVTDTQYF	TRBV29-1	TRBJ2-3	.	many
TGTGCCAGCAGCCCAATATGGGCGCAGGGGGTTCGGACCGGGGAGCTGTTTTTT	CASSPIWAQGVRTGELFF	TRBV28	TRBJ2-2	TRBD1	many
TGTGCCAGTAGTAACCGGGACAGGGGGCGCGGCTACACCTTC	CASSNRDRGRGYTF	TRBV19	TRBJ1-2	TRBD1	few
TGCAGCGTTGACCCTCAAACTAGCGGGAGTTGGAAGACCCAGTACTTC	CSVDPQTSGSWKTQYF	TRBV29-1	TRBJ2-5	TRBD2	.
TGCAGTGCATCAATAGCAGGACGAAAGGACAATGAGCAGTTCTTC	CSASIAGRKDNEQFF	TRBV20-1	TRBJ2-1	.	many
TGTGCCAGTGGAGGGCAGAGGAGCTCCTACGAGCAGTACTTC	CASGGQRSSYEQYF	TRBV6-1	TRBJ2-7	.	.
TGTGCCAGCAGCGCCGGGACAGTAGATACGCAGTATTTT	CASSAGTVDTQYF	TRBV7-9	TRBJ2-3	TRBD1	few
TGCAGTGCTCCGGATATCGGACTAGCGGAGACCCAGTACTTC	CSAPDIGLAETQYF	TRBV20-1	TRBJ2-5	TRBD2	many
TGTGCCAGCAGCTTGTGGGGACGGAACTACGAGCAGTACTTC	CASSLWGRNYEQYF	TRBV5-6	TRBJ2-7	.	.
TGTGCCAGCAGTGATCGTCCGGGAGCCAATTCACCCCTCCACTTT	CASSDRPGANSPLHF	TRBV25-1	TRBJ1-6	.	.
TGTGCCAGCCGAGGGGGGCCTTATCGCTGGTCAGAGACCCAGTACTTC	CASRGGPYRWSETQYF	TRBV28	TRBJ2-5	.	many
TGTGCCAGCAGTTTATTGACAGGGGGCAATCAGCCCCAGCATTTT	CASSLLTGGNQPQHF	TRBV27	TRBJ1-5	TRBD1	.
TGTGCCAGCACCCCCAAGGGACTAGCGGAACGTTACAATGAGCAGTTCTTC	CASTPKGLAERYNEQFF	TRBV2	TRBJ2-1	TRBD2	few
TGCAGCGTACCCATAACACAGGGGGCCTACGAGCAGTACTTC	CSVPITQGAYEQYF	TRBV29-1	TRBJ2-7	TRBD1	many
TGTGCCAGCAGTTTAGGGGTGGACAGGGCTTCACCCCTCCACTTT	CASSLGVDRASPLHF	TRBV28	TRBJ1-6	TRBD1	many
TGTGCCAGCAGCTTAAATGGGGACAGGGCCCGCAATCAGCCCCAGCATTTT	CASSLNGDRARNQPQHF	TRBV7-3	TRBJ1-5	TRBD1	.
TGCGCCAGCAGCCGGATACCAAGACTAGCGGGAGTAGTTGTGGATACGCAGTATTTT	CASSRIPRLAGVVVDTQYF	TRBV5-1	TRBJ2-3	TRBD2	many
TGCAGTGCTAGAGGGCCCGTCCCAGGCCGAACGAACACCGGGGAGCTGTTTTTT	CSARGPVPGRTNTGELFF	TRBV20-1	TRBJ2-2	.	many
TGCAGGTGGGAGAGCTCCGGGGAGCTGTTTTTT	CRWESSGELFF	TRBV20-1	TRBJ2-2	.	.
TGTGCCAGCAGTTTAGAGGGGGGCGTGGATCAGCCCCAGCATTTT	CASSLEGGVDQPQHF	TRBV12-3/TRBV12-4	TRBJ1-5	.	many
TGTGCCAGCAGCCAAGAGATGCGCACTGAAGCTTTCTTT	CASSQEMRTEAFF	TRBV3-1	TRBJ1-1	.	many
TGTGCCAGCAGTGAAGATCGGGATGAGCAGTTCTTC	CASSEDRDEQFF	TRBV2	TRBJ2-1	.	few
TGTGCCAGCAGTAGGCGACTCGCCTACAATGAGCAGTTCTTC	CASSRRLAYNEQFF	TRBV6-2/TRBV6-3	TRBJ2-1	.	.
TGTGCCAGTTTGGGGGGTGGGGTGGGCACGGGTCAGCCCCAGCATTTT	CASLGGGVGTGQPQHF	TRBV28	TRBJ1-5	.	many
TGTGCCACCAGCAGAGAACGGGGTTATGGCTACACCTTC	CATSRERGYGYTF	TRBV15	TRBJ1-2	.	.
TGTGCCAGCTCGAGAAGAGGACAGCCCCAGCATTTT	CASSRRGQPQHF	TRBV18	TRBJ1-5	.	.
TGTGCCAGCAGCCAAGTGTCAATCTTCCGCTCCCAAGAGACCCAGTACTTC	CASSQVSIFRSQETQYF	TRBV14	TRBJ2-5	.	.
TGTGCCAGCAGTCCCGGACATGGGTGGGGTATGAGCAATCAGCCCCAGCATTTT	CASSPGHGWGMSNQPQHF	TRBV28	TRBJ1-5	.	many
TGCAGTGCTAGAATATGGGGGGGACTAGCGGGCGAAGAGACCCAGTACTTC	CSARIWGGLAGEETQYF	TRBV20-1	TRBJ2-5	TRBD2	.
TGTGCCAGCAGCTCCGCGAGAGGGACAGATACGCAGTATTTT	CASSSARGTDTQYF	TRBV7-9	TRBJ2-3	.	few
TGCGCCAGCAGCCAAGACCCCGGAAACTCCTACGAGCAGTACTTC	CASSQDPGNSYEQYF	TRBV4-3	TRBJ2-7	.	.
TGCAGTGCTTGGGTATGGTCGAACACTGAAGCTTTCTTT	CSAWVWSNTEAFF	TRBV20-1	TRBJ1-1	.	many